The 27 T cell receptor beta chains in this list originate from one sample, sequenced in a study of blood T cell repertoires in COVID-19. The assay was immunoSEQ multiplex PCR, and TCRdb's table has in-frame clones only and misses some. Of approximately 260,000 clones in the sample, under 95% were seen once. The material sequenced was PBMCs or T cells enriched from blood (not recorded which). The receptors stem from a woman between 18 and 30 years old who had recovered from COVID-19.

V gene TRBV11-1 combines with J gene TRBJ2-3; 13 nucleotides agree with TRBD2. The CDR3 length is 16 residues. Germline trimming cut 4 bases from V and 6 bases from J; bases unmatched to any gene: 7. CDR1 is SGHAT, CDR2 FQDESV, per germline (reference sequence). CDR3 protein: CASSSKLAGGPDTQYF. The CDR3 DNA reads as TGTGCCAGCAGCTCGAAACTAGCGGGAGGGCCGGATACGCAGTATTTT.

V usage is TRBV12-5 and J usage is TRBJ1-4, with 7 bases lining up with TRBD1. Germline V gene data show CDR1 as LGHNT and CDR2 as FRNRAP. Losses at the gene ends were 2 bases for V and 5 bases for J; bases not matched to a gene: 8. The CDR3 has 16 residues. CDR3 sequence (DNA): TGTGCTAGTGGTTTGTCGAAGGGGGCGCGAAATGAAAAACTGTTTTTT. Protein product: CASGLSKGARNEKLFF. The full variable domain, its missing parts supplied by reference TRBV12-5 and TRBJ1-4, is DARVTQTPRHKVTEMGQEVTMRCQPILGHNTVFWYRQTMMQGLELLAYFRNRAPLDDSGMPKDRFSAEMPDATLATLKIQPSEPRDSAVYFCASGLSKGARNEKLFFGSGTQLSVL.

CDR3 DNA: TGTGCCAGCAGCTTGACACCCGCCGAATCTTGGGCCTACACCTTC. Translating it yields CASSLTPAESWAYTF. The chain combines TRBV7-8 with TRBJ1-2; D is unclear. This CDR3 region has 15 residues. Germline lookup yields CDR1 SGHVS and CDR2 FQNEAQ. Trimming left V 3 bases short and J 10 bases short, with 21 bases between.

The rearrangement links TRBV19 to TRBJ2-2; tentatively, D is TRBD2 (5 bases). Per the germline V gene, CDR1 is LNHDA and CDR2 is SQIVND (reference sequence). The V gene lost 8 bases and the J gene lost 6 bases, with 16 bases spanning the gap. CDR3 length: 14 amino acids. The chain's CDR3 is CASGTIGGPGELFF. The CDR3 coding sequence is TGTGCCAGTGGAACGATCGGAGGACCCGGGGAGCTGTTTTTT.

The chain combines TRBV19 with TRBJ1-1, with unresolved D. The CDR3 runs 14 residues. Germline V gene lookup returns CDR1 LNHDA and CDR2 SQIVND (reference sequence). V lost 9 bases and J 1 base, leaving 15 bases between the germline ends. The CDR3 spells CASGRTGKNTEAFF. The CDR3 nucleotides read TGTGCCAGCGGAAGGACGGGGAAGAACACTGAAGCTTTCTTT.

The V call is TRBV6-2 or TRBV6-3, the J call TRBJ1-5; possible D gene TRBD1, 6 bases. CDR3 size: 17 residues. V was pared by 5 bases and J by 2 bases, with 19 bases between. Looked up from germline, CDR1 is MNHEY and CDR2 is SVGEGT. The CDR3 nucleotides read TGTGCCAGCAGTCGGAGACGGAGCCCAGGGGGCAATCAGCCCCAGCATTTT. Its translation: CASSRRRSPGGNQPQHF.

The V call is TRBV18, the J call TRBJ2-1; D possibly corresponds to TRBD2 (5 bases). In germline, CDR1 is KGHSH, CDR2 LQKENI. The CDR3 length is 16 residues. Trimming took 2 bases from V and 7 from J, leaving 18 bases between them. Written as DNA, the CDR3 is TGTGCCAGCTCACCAGTTAGCGCCTTCATTAGGAATGAGCAGTTCTTC. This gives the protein CASSPVSAFIRNEQFF.

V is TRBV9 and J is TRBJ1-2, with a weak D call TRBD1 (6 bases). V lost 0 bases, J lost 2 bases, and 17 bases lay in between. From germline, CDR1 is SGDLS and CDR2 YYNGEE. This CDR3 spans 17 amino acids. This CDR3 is CASSVDRSGQINYGYTF. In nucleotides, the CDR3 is TGTGCCAGCAGCGTAGATAGGTCGGGACAAATAAACTATGGCTACACCTTC.

The CDR3 DNA follows: TGTGCCAGCAGCTTAAGTTCGGTCTTCCCCTCTGGCTATGGCTACACCTTC. Its protein is CASSLSSVFPSGYGYTF. The V and J genes are TRBV11-3 and TRBJ1-2; D unclear. CDR3 size: 17 residues. V was shortened by 2 bases and J by 4 bases, with 20 bases between the two germline ends. Germline-derived CDR1 and CDR2 are SGHNT and YENEEA.

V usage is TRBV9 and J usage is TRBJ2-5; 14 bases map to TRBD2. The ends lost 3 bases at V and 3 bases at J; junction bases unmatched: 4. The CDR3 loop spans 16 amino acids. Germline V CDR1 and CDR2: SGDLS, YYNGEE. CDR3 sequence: CASSGLAGGLEETQYF. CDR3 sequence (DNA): TGTGCCAGCAGCGGACTAGCGGGGGGGCTGGAAGAGACCCAGTACTTC.

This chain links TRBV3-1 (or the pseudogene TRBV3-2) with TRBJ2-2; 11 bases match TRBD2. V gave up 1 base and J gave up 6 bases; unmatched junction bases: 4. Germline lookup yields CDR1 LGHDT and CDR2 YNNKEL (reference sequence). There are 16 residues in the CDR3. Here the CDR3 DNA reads TGTGCCAGCAGCCAAGGACTAGCGGGGCCCGCCGGGGAGCTGTTTTTT. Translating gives CASSQGLAGPAGELFF.

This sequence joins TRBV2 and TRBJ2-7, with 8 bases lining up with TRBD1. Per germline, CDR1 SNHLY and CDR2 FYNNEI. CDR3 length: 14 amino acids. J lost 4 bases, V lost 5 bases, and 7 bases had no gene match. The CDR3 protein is CASSSGTGSYEQYF. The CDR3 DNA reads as TGTGCCAGCAGTTCCGGGACAGGCTCTTACGAGCAGTACTTC.

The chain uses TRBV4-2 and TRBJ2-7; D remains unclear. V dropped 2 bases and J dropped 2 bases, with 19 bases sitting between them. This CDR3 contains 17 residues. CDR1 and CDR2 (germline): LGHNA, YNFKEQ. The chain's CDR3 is CASSQSRFSVAPYEQYF. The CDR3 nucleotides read TGTGCCAGCAGCCAATCTCGGTTCAGCGTTGCACCCTACGAGCAGTACTTC.

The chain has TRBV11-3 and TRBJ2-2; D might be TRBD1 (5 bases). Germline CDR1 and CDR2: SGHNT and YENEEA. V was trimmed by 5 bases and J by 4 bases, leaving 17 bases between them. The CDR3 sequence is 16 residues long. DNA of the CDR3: TGTGCCAGCAGCCCCCTATCTGCAGGGCCCACCGGGGAGCTGTTTTTT. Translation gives CASSPLSAGPTGELFF. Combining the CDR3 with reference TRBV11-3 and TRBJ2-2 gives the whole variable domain EAGVVQSPRYKIIEKKQPVAFWCNPISGHNTLYWYLQNLGQGPELLIRYENEEAVDDSQLPKDRFSAERLKGVDSTLKIQPAELGDSAVYLCASSPLSAGPTGELFFGEGSRLTVL.

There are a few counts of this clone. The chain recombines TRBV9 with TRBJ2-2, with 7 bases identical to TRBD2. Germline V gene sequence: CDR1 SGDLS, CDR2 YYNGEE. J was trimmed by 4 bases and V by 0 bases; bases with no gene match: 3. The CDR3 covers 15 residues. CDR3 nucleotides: TGTGCCAGCAGCGTAGAAGCGGGGTTCACCGGGGAGCTGTTTTTT. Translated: CASSVEAGFTGELFF.

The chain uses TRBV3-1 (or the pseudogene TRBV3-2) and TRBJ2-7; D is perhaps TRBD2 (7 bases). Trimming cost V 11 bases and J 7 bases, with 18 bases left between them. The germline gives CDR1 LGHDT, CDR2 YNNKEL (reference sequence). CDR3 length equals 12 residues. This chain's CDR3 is CASGGPMWEQYF. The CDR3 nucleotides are TGTGCCTCGGGGGGCCCAATGTGGGAGCAGTACTTC.

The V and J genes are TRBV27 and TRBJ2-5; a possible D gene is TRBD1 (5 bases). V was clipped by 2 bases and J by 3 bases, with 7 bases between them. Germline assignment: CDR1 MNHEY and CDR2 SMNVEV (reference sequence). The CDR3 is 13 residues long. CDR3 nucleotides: TGTGCCAGCAGTTTAATAGGGGAAGAGACCCAGTACTTC. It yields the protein CASSLIGEETQYF.

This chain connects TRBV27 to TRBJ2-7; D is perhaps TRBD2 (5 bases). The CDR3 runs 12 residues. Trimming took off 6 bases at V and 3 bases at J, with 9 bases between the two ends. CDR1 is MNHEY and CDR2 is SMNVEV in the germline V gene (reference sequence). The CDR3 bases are TGTGCCAGCAGGCGAGGGAGCTACGAGCAGTACTTC. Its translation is CASRRGSYEQYF.

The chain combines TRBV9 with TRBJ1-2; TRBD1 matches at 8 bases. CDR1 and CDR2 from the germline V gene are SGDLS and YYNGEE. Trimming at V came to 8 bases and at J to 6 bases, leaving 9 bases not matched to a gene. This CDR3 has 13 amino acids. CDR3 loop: CASGETGVHGYTF. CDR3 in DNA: TGTGCCAGTGGGGAGACAGGGGTTCATGGCTACACCTTC.

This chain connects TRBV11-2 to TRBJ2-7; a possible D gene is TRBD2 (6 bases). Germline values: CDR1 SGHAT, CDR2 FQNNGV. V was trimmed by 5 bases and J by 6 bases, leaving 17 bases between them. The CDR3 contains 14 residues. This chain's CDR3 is CASSPSTSSSEQYF. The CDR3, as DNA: TGTGCCAGCAGCCCATCGACTAGTTCATCCGAGCAGTACTTC. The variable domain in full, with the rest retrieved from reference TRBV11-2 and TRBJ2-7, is EAGVAQSPRYKIIEKRQSVAFWCNPISGHATLYWYQQILGQGPKLLIQFQNNGVVDDSQLPKDRFSAERLKGVDSTLKIQPAKLEDSAVYLCASSPSTSSSEQYFGPGTRLTVT.

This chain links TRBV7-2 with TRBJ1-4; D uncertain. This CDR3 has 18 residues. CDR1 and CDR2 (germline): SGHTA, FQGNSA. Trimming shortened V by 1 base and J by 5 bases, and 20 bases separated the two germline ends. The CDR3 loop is CASSLGSMLAVPNEKLFF. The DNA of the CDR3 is TGTGCCAGCAGCTTAGGTTCAATGCTCGCGGTTCCGAATGAAAAACTGTTTTTT.

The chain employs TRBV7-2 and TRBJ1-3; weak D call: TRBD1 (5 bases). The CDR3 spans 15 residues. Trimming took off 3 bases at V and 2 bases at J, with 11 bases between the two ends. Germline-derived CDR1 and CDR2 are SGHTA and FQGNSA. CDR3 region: CASSLGGEAGNTIYF. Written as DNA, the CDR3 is TGTGCCAGCAGCTTGGGAGGGGAAGCTGGAAACACCATATATTTT. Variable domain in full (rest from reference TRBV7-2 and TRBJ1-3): GAGVSQSPSNKVTEKGKDVELRCDPISGHTALYWYRQSLGQGLEFLIYFQGNSAPDKSGLPSDRFSAERTGGSVSTLTIQRTQQEDSAVYLCASSLGGEAGNTIYFGEGSWLTVV.

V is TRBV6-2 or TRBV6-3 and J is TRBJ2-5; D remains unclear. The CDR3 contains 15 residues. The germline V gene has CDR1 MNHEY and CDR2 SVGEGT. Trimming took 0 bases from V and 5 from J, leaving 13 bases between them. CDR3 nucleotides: TGTGCCAGCAGTTACTCGTCCGGCGACGGGGAGACCCAGTACTTC. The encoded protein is CASSYSSGDGETQYF.

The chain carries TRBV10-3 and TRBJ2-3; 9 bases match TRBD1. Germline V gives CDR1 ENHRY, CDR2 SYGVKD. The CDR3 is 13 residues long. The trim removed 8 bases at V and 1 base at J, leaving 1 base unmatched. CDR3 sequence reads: CAIRDRGTDTQYF. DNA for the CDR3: TGTGCCATCCGGGACAGGGGCACAGATACGCAGTATTTT.

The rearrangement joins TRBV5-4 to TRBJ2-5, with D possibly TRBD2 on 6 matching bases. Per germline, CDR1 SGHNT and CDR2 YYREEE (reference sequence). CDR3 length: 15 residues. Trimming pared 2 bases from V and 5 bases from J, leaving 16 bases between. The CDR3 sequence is CASSLPRGREETQYF. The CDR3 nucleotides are TGTGCCAGCAGCTTACCCCGGGGGAGAGAGGAGACCCAGTACTTC.

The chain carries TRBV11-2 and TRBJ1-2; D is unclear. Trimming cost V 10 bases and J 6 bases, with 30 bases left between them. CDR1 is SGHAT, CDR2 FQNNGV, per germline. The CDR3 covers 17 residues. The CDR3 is CATSPQDSERLSDGYTF. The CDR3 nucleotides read TGTGCCACCTCCCCCCAGGACTCTGAAAGATTGTCAGATGGCTACACCTTC.

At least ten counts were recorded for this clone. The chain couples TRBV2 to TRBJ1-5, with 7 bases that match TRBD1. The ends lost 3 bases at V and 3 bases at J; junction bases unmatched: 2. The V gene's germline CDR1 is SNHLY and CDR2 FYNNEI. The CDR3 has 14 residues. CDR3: CASSEGQPNQPQHF. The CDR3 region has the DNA TGTGCCAGCAGTGAGGGACAGCCCAATCAGCCCCAGCATTTT.